A single sample is the source of the 18 T cell receptor beta chains below, sequenced in a study of OX40 agonist ivuxolimab in advanced cancers. The method was immunoSEQ multiplex PCR; TCRdb's version includes in-frame clones alone and lacks a portion of them. The data contain 25,000 to 35,000 clones, about 81% of them singletons. The starting material was CD4+ or CD8+ T cells sorted from blood, obtained in a trial of the OX40 agonist ivuxolimab. The receptors shown here come from an adult with an advanced solid tumor such as melanoma, head and neck, liver or kidney cancer.

A single count supports this clone. The chain carries TRBV7-9 and TRBJ2-7; maybe TRBD2 (6 bases). Looked up from germline, CDR1 is SEHNR and CDR2 is FQNEAQ (reference sequence). V lost 4 bases and J lost 5, with 15 bases in between. The CDR3 is 14 amino acids. Here the CDR3 reads CASSSYLGTDEQYF. The CDR3 DNA sequence: TGTGCCAGCAGCTCATACCTTGGGACTGACGAGCAGTACTTC.

The rearrangement joins TRBV5-1 to TRBJ2-5; 15 bases align to TRBD2. CDR3 length: 17 residues. Germline V gene data show CDR1 as SGHRS and CDR2 as YFSETQ. Trimming at V came to 2 bases and at J to 4 bases, leaving 6 bases not matched to a gene. The CDR3 DNA is TGCGCCAGCAGCTTAACCGGGACTAGCGGGGGGAGAGAGACCCAGTACTTC. Translated: CASSLTGTSGGRETQYF.

This sequence joins TRBV6-5 and TRBJ1-5; 7 positions match TRBD1. J gave up 5 bases and V 0 bases, and 4 bases lay outside the gene matches. There are 15 residues in the CDR3. Germline CDR1 MNHEY, CDR2 SVGAGI. The CDR3 is CASSYSGQVHQPQHF. As DNA, the CDR3 is TGTGCCAGCAGTTACTCCGGACAGGTACATCAGCCCCAGCATTTT.

The rearrangement uses TRBV6-1 and TRBJ1-1; D is unclear. The germline gives CDR1 MNHNS, CDR2 SASEGT. Trimming removed 7 bases at V and 0 bases at J, with 9 bases between. The CDR3 sequence is 13 residues long. The CDR3 protein is CASITAMNTEAFF. The CDR3 coding sequence is TGTGCCAGCATAACAGCCATGAACACTGAAGCTTTCTTT.

The rearrangement links TRBV2 to TRBJ1-1; no reliable D call. The germline V gene has CDR1 SNHLY and CDR2 FYNNEI. V lost 6 bases to trimming and J lost 1 base, with 9 bases between them. The CDR3 is 13 amino acids. The CDR3 is CASRATPNTEAFF. CDR3 DNA sequence: TGTGCCAGCAGAGCCACGCCGAACACTGAAGCTTTCTTT.

The chain uses TRBV6-5 and TRBJ1-3; 11 nucleotides align to TRBD1. CDR3 size: 15 residues. Germline trimming cut 5 bases from V and 9 bases from J; bases unmatched to any gene: 9. Germline CDR1 MNHEY, CDR2 SVGAGI. The CDR3 here is CASSRKPGQGGTIYF. CDR3 DNA: TGTGCCAGCAGTAGAAAGCCGGGACAGGGGGGCACCATATATTTT.

By share, this clone counts as medium-sized. This sequence joins TRBV29-1 and TRBJ1-2; TRBD1 aligns across 7 bases. The CDR3 covers 11 residues. The germline CDR1 and CDR2 sequences are SQVTM and ANQGSEA. After removal of 7 bases from V and 6 bases from J, the junction contained 5 bases not matched to a gene. As DNA, the CDR3 is TGCAGCGCCGGACAGGATGATGGCTACACCTTC. This gives the protein CSAGQDDGYTF.

As DNA, the CDR3 is TGCGCCAGCAGCTCCCAGGGATCCGGAGACTACGAGCAGTACTTC. This translates into CASSSQGSGDYEQYF. The chain employs TRBV5-1 and TRBJ2-7, with TRBD1 as a possible D gene (5 bases). The CDR3 spans 15 residues. Trimming removed 3 bases at V and 3 bases at J, with 16 bases between. CDR1 is SGHRS, CDR2 YFSETQ, per germline.

The rearrangement links TRBV29-1 to TRBJ1-1; D is ambiguous. Trimming shortened V by 2 bases and J by 10 bases, and 2 bases separated the two germline ends. Germline-derived CDR1 and CDR2 are SQVTM and ANQGSEA. CDR3 length: 8 amino acids. The CDR3 reads CSVERAFF. The CDR3 bases are TGCAGCGTTGAAAGAGCTTTCTTT.

This sequence joins TRBV7-2 and TRBJ2-2; D is ambiguous. The CDR3 has 14 amino acids. V lost 1 base to trimming and J lost 4 bases, with 7 bases between them. CDR1 is SGHTA, CDR2 FQGNSA, per germline. The CDR3: CASSLVPITGELFF. Here the CDR3 DNA reads TGTGCCAGCAGCTTAGTCCCCATCACCGGGGAGCTGTTTTTT.

This rearrangement joins TRBV10-3 to TRBJ2-5; the D gene is possibly TRBD1 (6 bases). V shed 11 bases and J shed 4 bases, with 20 bases lying between them. This CDR3 region has 14 residues. Looked up from germline, CDR1 is ENHRY and CDR2 is SYGVKD. The chain's CDR3 is CASSLGARGETQYF. The CDR3 DNA sequence: TGTGCCTCAAGTCTGGGGGCAAGAGGAGAGACCCAGTACTTC.

This chain links TRBV7-6 with TRBJ2-6; D not certain. V gave up 3 bases and J gave up 0 bases, with 9 bases separating them. Germline assignment: CDR1 SGHVS and CDR2 FNYEAQ. The CDR3 totals 16 residues. The CDR3 nucleotides read TGTGCCAGCAGCTTTGGTGCTCTCTCTGGGGCCAACGTCCTGACTTTC. The encoded protein is CASSFGALSGANVLTF.

The chain uses TRBV6-6 and TRBJ1-5; D uncertain. The CDR3 sequence is 13 residues long. Germline CDR1 MNHNY, CDR2 SVGAGI (reference sequence). V was pared by 3 bases and J by 4 bases, with 7 bases between. CDR3 in DNA: TGTGCCAGCAGTTATCGCTTAAATCAGCCCCAGCATTTT. As protein: CASSYRLNQPQHF.

The chain combines TRBV6-1 with TRBJ1-2; D perhaps matches TRBD1 (6 bases). The germline gives CDR1 MNHNS, CDR2 SASEGT. V lost 4 bases and J 1 base, leaving 13 bases between the germline ends. The CDR3 contains 15 residues. The CDR3 DNA reads as TGTGCCAGCAGTGTGTGGGGGGCGGGTAACTATGGCTACACCTTC. Translation: CASSVWGAGNYGYTF.

The V gene is TRBV28, the J gene TRBJ2-3; 7 bases map to TRBD2. Germline CDR1 reads MDHEN; CDR2 reads SYDVKM. Trimming took 1 base from V and 1 from J; bases not matched to a gene: 8. The CDR3 length is 17 residues. This chain's CDR3 is CASSLFGLAEGTDTQYF. CDR3 in DNA: TGTGCCAGCAGTTTATTTGGCCTAGCGGAAGGCACAGATACGCAGTATTTT.

This clone has more than one count but fewer than ten. J is TRBJ2-2 and V is TRBV6-4; D is unresolved. Trimming took 3 bases from V and 0 from J, leaving 2 bases between them. Germline CDR1 reads MRHNA; CDR2 reads SNTAGT. The CDR3 runs to 13 residues. In DNA form, the CDR3 reads TGTGCCAGCAGTGAATCGAACACCGGGGAGCTGTTTTTT. As protein: CASSESNTGELFF.

J is TRBJ2-7 and V is TRBV7-8; D not resolved. Trimming cost V 1 base and J 4 bases, with 8 bases left between them. This CDR3 region has 13 residues. Germline V gives CDR1 SGHVS, CDR2 FQNEAQ. The CDR3 nucleotides read TGTGCCAGCAGCTTAGGGAGAAATTACGAGCAGTACTTC. As protein: CASSLGRNYEQYF.

V and J are TRBV10-3 and TRBJ2-7; D unclear. The length of the CDR3 is 14 residues. Germline CDR1 is ENHRY and CDR2 is SYGVKD. The ends were cut back, 7 bases at V and 1 base at J, with 14 bases in the middle. Here the CDR3 reads CAIKAEVLSYEQYF. DNA of the CDR3: TGTGCCATCAAGGCTGAAGTCCTTTCCTACGAGCAGTACTTC.